The rows below give T cell receptor beta chains drawn from one sample of a study of T cell clonotyping in hematopoietic cell transplantation. Libraries were prepared by immunoSEQ multiplex PCR; TCRdb keeps only in-frame clonotypes and omits some of them. The data contain roughly 5,000 clones, roughly 90% of them seen just once; the ten biggest clones take up around a quarter. Material: peripheral blood mononuclear cells, obtained 100 days after allogeneic stem cell transplant. Source of these receptors: a male patient aged 70-79 years who had an allogeneic stem cell transplant from an unrelated donor, so T cells may come from the graft donor. Some clones in this sample may be carry-over from other donors' samples. Each CDR3 is given with its conserved first and last residue. A D gene is named only where the DNA matches it firmly.

CDR3 protein: CASSETLRLLQPQHF; V gene: TRBV19; D gene: NA
CDR3 protein: CAWSVLLGAGGYTF; V gene: TRBV30; D gene: NA
CDR3 protein: CASSLPGGSAQPQHF; V gene: TRBV28; D gene: TRBD1
CDR3 protein: CASSGQGAYEQYF; V gene: TRBV9; D gene: TRBD1
CDR3 protein: CASSLPVDLDTQYF; V gene: TRBV28; D gene: NA
CDR3 protein: CASSFGGRATDTQYF; V gene: TRBV5-8; D gene: NA
CDR3 protein: CASSALGVWEYF; V gene: TRBV2; D gene: NA
CDR3 protein: CASRTPVGSGELFF; V gene: TRBV2; D gene: NA
CDR3 protein: CASSAPLADLSYEQYF; V gene: TRBV19; D gene: NA
CDR3 protein: CASSPGSGSYNEQFF; V gene: TRBV7-2; D gene: NA
CDR3 protein: CASSRGGDRLSGELFF; V gene: TRBV5-6; D gene: NA
CDR3 protein: CAWGLAGGPGSRYEQYF; V gene: TRBV30; D gene: TRBD2
CDR3 protein: CASSLTGGVLEQYF; V gene: TRBV2; D gene: TRBD1
CDR3 protein: CASSHPFSYEQYF; V gene: TRBV27; D gene: NA
CDR3 protein: CASSYAGHQYEQYF; V gene: TRBV6-5; D gene: NA
CDR3 protein: CASSVGPFGGKLIPTDTQYF; V gene: TRBV9; D gene: NA
CDR3 protein: CASSQGGQPQHF; V gene: TRBV4-1; D gene: NA
CDR3 protein: CASSLNSYTDTQYF; V gene: TRBV11-2; D gene: NA
CDR3 protein: CASRVGAGNTIYF; V gene: TRBV14; D gene: NA
CDR3 protein: CASSRSGFSSYEQYF; V gene: TRBV21-1; D gene: NA
CDR3 protein: CASSDTDRSYEQYF; V gene: TRBV25-1; D gene: TRBD1
CDR3 protein: CASSLDRRTGTGGQETQYF; V gene: TRBV5-1; D gene: TRBD1
CDR3 protein: CASSQDRGPSEKLFF; V gene: TRBV4-2; D gene: TRBD1
CDR3 protein: CASSLGTGEQYF; V gene: TRBV11-2; D gene: NA